The sequence of this TCR beta chain was determined in a study of OX40 agonist ivuxolimab in advanced cancers. Here immunoSEQ multiplex PCR was the method, and the copy in TCRdb shows in-frame clones only, minus some. The data hold 20,000 to 25,000 clones, with 84% observed a single time. The CDR3 spans 17 residues. Germline V lookup: CDR1 SGHDN, CDR2 FVKESK. Trimming took off 2 bases at V and 0 bases at J, with 11 bases between the two ends. The gene calls are TRBV14 and TRBJ1-6, with a weak D call TRBD1 (5 bases). This clonotype was obtained from an adult with an advanced solid tumor such as melanoma, head and neck, liver or kidney cancer. Sample: CD4+ or CD8+ T cells sorted from blood, taken in a trial of the OX40 agonist ivuxolimab. The CDR3 loop is CASSQRVGRSYNSPLHF. CDR3 nucleotides: TGTGCCAGCAGCCAACGGGTGGGGCGCTCCTATAATTCACCCCTCCACTTT.